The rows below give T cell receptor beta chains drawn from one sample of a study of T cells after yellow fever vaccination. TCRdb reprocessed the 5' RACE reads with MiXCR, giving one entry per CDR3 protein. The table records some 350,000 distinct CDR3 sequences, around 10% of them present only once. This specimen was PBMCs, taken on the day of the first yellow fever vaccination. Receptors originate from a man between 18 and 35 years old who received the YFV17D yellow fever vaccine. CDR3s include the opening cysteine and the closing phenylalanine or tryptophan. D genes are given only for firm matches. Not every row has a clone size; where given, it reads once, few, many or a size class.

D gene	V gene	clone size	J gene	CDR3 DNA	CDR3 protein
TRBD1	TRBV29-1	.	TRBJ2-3	TGCAGCGCACAGGACAGGGTTAACACAGATACGCAGTATTTT	CSAQDRVNTDTQYF
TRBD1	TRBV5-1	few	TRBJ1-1	TGCGCCAGCAGCGGGGACAGTATGAACACTGAAGCTTTCTTT	CASSGDSMNTEAFF
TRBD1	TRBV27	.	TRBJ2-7	TGTGCCAGCTGTCTTAGCGGACAGGGGGAGTACGAGCAGTACTTC	CASCLSGQGEYEQYF
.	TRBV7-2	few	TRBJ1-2	TGTGCCAGCAGCTTAGTAAGTCCGGCAGGGGCCGGCTACACCTTC	CASSLVSPAGAGYTF
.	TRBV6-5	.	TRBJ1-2	TGTGCCAGCAGTTACATTTCGTCCGGGTTGTTGGGCTACACCTTC	CASSYISSGLLGYTF
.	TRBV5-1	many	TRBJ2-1	TGCGCCAGCAGCGTTGGGACTCCCCCCCCCTACAATGAGCAGTTCTTC	CASSVGTPPPYNEQFF
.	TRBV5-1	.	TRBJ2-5	TGCGCCAGCAGCTTGGAGTTCGTCCGGTACTTC	CASSLEFVRYF
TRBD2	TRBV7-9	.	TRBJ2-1	TGTGCCAGCAGCCCTAGACTAGCGGGGGGGGATAAGAATGAGCAGTTCTTC	CASSPRLAGGDKNEQFF
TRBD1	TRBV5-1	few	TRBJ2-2	TGCGCCAGCATGAAAAGACAGGGGGACGCCGGGGAGCTGTTTTTT	CASMKRQGDAGELFF
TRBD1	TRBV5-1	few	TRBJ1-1	TGCGCCAGCAGGATAATTGGCGCAGGGGGTTGGACTGAAGCTTTCTTT	CASRIIGAGGWTEAFF
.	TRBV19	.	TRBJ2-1	TGTGCCACCGCACTAGCTTCAGTCGATGAGCAGTTCTTC	CATALASVDEQFF
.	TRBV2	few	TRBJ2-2	TGTGCCAGCAACTGGGTGAACACCGGGGAGCTGTTTTTT	CASNWVNTGELFF
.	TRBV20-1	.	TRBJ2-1	TGCAGTGCTATGGGGGGCGGCGAGCTGTTCTTC	CSAMGGGELFF
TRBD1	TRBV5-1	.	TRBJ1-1	TGCGCCAGCAGCTTACGACAGGGGGGCGCGGCTGAAGCTTTCTTT	CASSLRQGGAAEAFF
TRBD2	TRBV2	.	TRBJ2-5	TGTGCCAGCAGCGCTACCGGGACTAGGGGCCCGTTTTACTTC	CASSATGTRGPFYF
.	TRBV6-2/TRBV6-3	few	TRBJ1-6	TGTGCCAGCAGACAAGGGATAGTGGGTTCACCCCTCCACTTT	CASRQGIVGSPLHF
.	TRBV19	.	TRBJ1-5	TGTGCCAGTAGTATAGCGGCGGAGAGGTGGAATCAGCCCCAGCATTTT	CASSIAAERWNQPQHF
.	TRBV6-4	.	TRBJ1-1	TGTGCCAGCAGTGACCGGCCTTACACTGAAGCTTTCTTT	CASSDRPYTEAFF